This T cell receptor beta chain was found in a study of cytomegalovirus exposure and HLA in healthy donors. PCR used 60 Vbeta primers and 13 Jbeta primers. Only in-frame clones appear in the TCRdb table, and some are missing; sequencing was by immunoSEQ multiplex PCR. The repertoire holds about 90,000 clones, 60% to 80% seen once, with around a fifth in the top ten. Trimming stripped 4 bases from V and 5 bases from J, with 6 bases between. Per the germline V gene, CDR1 is SNHLY and CDR2 is FYNNEI. This CDR3 is 11 amino acids long. This sequence originates from an older woman in good health and CMV-seropositive. This chain connects TRBV2 to TRBJ2-7; the D gene is possibly TRBD1 (5 bases). Sequenced: PBMCs. Here the CDR3 reads CASSVRDEQYF. The CDR3 region has the DNA TGTGCCAGCAGTGTCAGGGACGAGCAGTACTTC.